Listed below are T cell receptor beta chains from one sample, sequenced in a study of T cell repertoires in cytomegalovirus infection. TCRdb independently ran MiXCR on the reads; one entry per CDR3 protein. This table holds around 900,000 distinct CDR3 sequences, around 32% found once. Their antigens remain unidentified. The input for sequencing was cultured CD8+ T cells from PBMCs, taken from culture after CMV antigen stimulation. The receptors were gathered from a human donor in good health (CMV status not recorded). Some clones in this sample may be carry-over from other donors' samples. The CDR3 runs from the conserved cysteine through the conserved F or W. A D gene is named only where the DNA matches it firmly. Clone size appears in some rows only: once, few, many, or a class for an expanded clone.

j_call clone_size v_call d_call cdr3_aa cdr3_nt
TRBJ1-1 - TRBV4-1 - CASSHRVPDTEAFF TGCGCCAGCAGCCACAGGGTACCAGACACTGAAGCTTTCTTT
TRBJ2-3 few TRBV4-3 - CASSPDIYSSTDTQYF TGCGCCAGCAGCCCGGACATTTACTCTAGCACAGATACGCAGTATTTT
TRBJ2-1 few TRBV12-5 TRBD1 CASGGTGGYNEQFF TGTGCTAGTGGTGGGACAGGGGGTTACAATGAGCAGTTCTTC
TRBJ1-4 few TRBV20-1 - CSASKNPGGGYEKLFF TGCAGTGCTAGCAAAAACCCCGGCGGGGGGTATGAAAAACTGTTTTTT
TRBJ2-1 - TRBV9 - CASSVVGTSYDEQFF TGTGCCAGCAGCGTAGTGGGGACCAGCTACGATGAGCAGTTCTTC
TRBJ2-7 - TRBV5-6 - CASSSGRDNPYEQYF TGTGCCAGCAGCTCGGGACGGGACAACCCCTACGAGCAGTACTTC
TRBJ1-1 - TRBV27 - CASSPDWGGAEAFF TGTGCCAGCAGCCCAGACTGGGGAGGCGCTGAAGCTTTCTTT
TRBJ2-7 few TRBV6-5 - CASSYSSPGGVTYEQYF TGTGCCAGCAGTTACTCGAGTCCCGGCGGGGTAACCTACGAGCAGTACTTC
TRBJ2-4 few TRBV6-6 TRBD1 CASWDSQNIQYF TGTGCCAGCTGGGACAGCCAAAACATTCAGTACTTC
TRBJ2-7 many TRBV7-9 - CASNLGSYEQYF TGTGCCAGCAACCTCGGGTCCTACGAGCAGTACTTC
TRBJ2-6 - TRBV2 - CASSIRRDGLSGANVLTF TGTGCCAGCTCCATCCGCCGGGACGGGTTGTCTGGGGCCAACGTCCTGACTTTC
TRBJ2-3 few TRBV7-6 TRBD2 CASSPGLAGGPETQYF TGTGCCAGCAGCCCGGGACTAGCGGGGGGGCCTGAGACGCAGTATTTT
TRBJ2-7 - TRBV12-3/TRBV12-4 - CASSLVHYEQYF TGTGCCAGCAGCCTTGTCCACTACGAGCAGTACTTC
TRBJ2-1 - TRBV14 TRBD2 CASSHPGLYFEQFF TGTGCCAGCAGCCACCCGGGACTATACTTTGAGCAGTTCTTC
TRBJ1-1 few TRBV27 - CASSLFPRMNTEAFF TGTGCCAGCAGTTTATTTCCGAGGATGAACACTGAAGCTTTCTTT
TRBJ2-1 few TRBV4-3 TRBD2 CASSQAFSGGARNEQFF TGCGCCAGCAGCCAGGCCTTTAGCGGGGGGGCCCGGAATGAGCAGTTCTTC
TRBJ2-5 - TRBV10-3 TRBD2 CAIRREGWETQYF TGTGCCATCAGGAGGGAGGGGTGGGAGACCCAGTACTTC
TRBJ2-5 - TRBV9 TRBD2 CASSGSSGGAQETQYF TGTGCCAGCAGCGGATCTAGCGGGGGGGCCCAAGAGACCCAGTACTTC
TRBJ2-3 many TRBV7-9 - CASSLVRSSTDTQYF TGTGCCAGCAGCTTAGTCCGGTCTAGCACAGATACGCAGTATTTT
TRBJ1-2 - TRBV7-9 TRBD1 CASSLGTGTANYGYTF TGTGCCAGCAGCTTAGGGACAGGGACAGCTAACTATGGCTACACCTTC
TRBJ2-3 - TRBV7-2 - CASSADGVGIADTQYF TGTGCCAGCAGCGCCGACGGGGTCGGTATTGCAGATACGCAGTATTTT
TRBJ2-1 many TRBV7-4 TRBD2 CASSTNCRDYHFEQFF TGTGCCAGCAGCACCAATTGCCGGGACTATCATTTCGAGCAGTTCTTC
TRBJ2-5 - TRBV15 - CATSRRDRQEETQYF TGTGCCACCAGCAGAAGAGATCGGCAAGAAGAGACCCAGTACTTC
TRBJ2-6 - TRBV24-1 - CATRPRESSGANVLTF TGTGCCACCAGACCCAGGGAGAGCTCTGGGGCCAACGTCCTGACTTTC
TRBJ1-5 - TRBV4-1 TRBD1 CASSRGEQGGQPQHF TGCGCCAGCAGCCGTGGGGAACAGGGGGGACAGCCCCAGCATTTT
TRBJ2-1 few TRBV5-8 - CASSWRLKLQGYNEQFF TGTGCCAGCAGCTGGCGACTGAAACTCCAGGGTTACAATGAGCAGTTCTTC
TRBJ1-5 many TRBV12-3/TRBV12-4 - CASSSGTLRPQHF TGTGCCAGCAGTTCGGGGACATTAAGGCCCCAGCATTTT
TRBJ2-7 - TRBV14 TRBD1 CASSRGQGIFYEQYF TGTGCCAGCAGCCGTGGACAGGGAATATTCTACGAGCAGTACTTC
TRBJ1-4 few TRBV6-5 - CASSPEGVREKLFF TGTGCCAGCAGCCCCGAAGGGGTTCGCGAAAAACTGTTTTTT
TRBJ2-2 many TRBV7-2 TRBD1 CASSTRDRGRSVPGELFF TGTGCCAGCAGCACTCGGGACAGGGGGCGCAGCGTACCCGGGGAGCTGTTTTTT
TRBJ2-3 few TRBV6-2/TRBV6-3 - CASSYSKVSTDTQYF TGTGCCAGCAGTTACTCGAAGGTCAGCACAGATACGCAGTATTTT
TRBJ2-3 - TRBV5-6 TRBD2 CASSLPLRGVRTDTQYF TGTGCCAGCAGCTTACCGCTTCGGGGGGTAAGGACAGATACGCAGTATTTT
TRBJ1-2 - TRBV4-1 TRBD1 CASSQIDRAPNYGYTF TGCGCCAGCAGCCAGATCGACAGGGCTCCTAACTATGGCTACACCTTC
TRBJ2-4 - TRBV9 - CASSGRQDPASNAKNIQYF TGTGCCAGCAGCGGCCGACAGGACCCGGCTTCGAACGCCAAAAACATTCAGTACTTC
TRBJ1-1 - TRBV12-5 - CASGLDLGRGLGAEAFF TGTGCTAGTGGTTTGGACCTCGGACGGGGCCTCGGAGCTGAAGCTTTCTTT
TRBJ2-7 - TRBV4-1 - CASSQVPGADYEPYF TGCGCCAGCAGCCAAGTTCCGGGGGCAGACTACGAGCCCTACTTC
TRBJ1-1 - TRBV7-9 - CASSGPANTEAFF TGTGCCAGCAGCGGGCCGGCAAACACTGAAGCTTTCTTT
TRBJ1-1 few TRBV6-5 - CASRVALSGIEAFF TGTGCCAGCAGGGTGGCCCTCTCTGGCATTGAAGCTTTCTTT
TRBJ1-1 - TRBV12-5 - CASVPGEATEAFF TGTGCTAGTGTCCCAGGGGAGGCTACTGAAGCTTTCTTT
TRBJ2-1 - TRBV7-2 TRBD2 CASSSGTRGPSYHEQFF TGTGCCAGCAGCTCCGGGACTAGGGGTCCCTCCTACCATGAGCAGTTCTTC
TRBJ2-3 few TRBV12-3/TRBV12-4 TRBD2 CASGPGGGFYTDTQYF TGTGCCAGCGGCCCGGGCGGGGGATTCTACACAGATACGCAGTATTTT
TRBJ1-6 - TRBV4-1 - CASSPTVDSPLHF TGCGCCAGCAGCCCCACAGTTGATTCACCCCTCCACTTT
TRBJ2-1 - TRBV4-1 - CASSQPPRGNSFWAQFF TGCGCCAGCAGCCAACCCCCCCGGGGCAACTCGTTCTGGGCCCAGTTCTTC
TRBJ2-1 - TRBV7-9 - CASSLGGTPHNEQFF TGTGCCAGCAGCTTAGGGGGGACGCCCCACAATGAGCAGTTCTTC
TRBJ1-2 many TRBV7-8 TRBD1 CASSPMLGTEPYGYTF TGTGCCAGCAGCCCGATGTTAGGGACAGAGCCGTATGGCTACACCTTC